The next 28 T cell receptor beta chains were all read from a single sample in a study of control samples from healthy donors and cancer patients. Some clones are missing from TCRdb's copy, which holds only in-frame ones; the method was immunoSEQ multiplex PCR. The table lists 150,000 to 200,000 clones, approximately 94% of them singletons. Sequences were obtained from blood. Receptors were obtained from a woman between 40 and 55 years old in good health.

The V call is TRBV6-5, the J call TRBJ2-3, with a possible D match to TRBD2 (7 bases). Trimming shortened V by 0 bases and J by 2 bases, and 12 bases separated the two germline ends. Germline-derived CDR1 and CDR2 are MNHEY and SVGAGI. The CDR3 totals 16 residues. The CDR3 nucleotides read TGTGCCAGCAGTTACTCAAGGGGGGGGTCCACAGATACGCAGTATTTT. Protein product: CASSYSRGGSTDTQYF.

This clone appeared a few times. The rearrangement uses TRBV6-5 and TRBJ1-4; D uncertain. The CDR3 spans 14 residues. Trimming removed 8 bases at V and 0 bases at J, with 10 bases between. Looked up from germline, CDR1 is MNHEY and CDR2 is SVGAGI. The DNA for the CDR3 is TGTGCCAGCCTCGATAGGGCAACTAATGAAAAACTGTTTTTT. Translated, it gives CASLDRATNEKLFF.

This sequence joins TRBV6-2 or TRBV6-3 and TRBJ1-2; D is unclear. Germline values: CDR1 MNHEY, CDR2 SVGEGT. The CDR3 covers 15 residues. Trimming removed 0 bases at V and 8 bases at J, with 16 bases between. In nucleotides, the CDR3 is TGTGCCAGCAGTTACTCGAGTCATGTCCCTCGGGGCTACACCTTC. Its translation: CASSYSSHVPRGYTF.

The chain is built from TRBV19 and TRBJ1-3; D gene uncertain. The CDR3 covers 15 residues. The ends were cut back, 4 bases at V and 0 bases at J, with 10 bases in the middle. In germline, CDR1 is LNHDA, CDR2 SQIVND (reference sequence). The CDR3 loop is CASSSRRSSGNTIYF. CDR3 in DNA: TGTGCCAGTAGTAGCCGACGGAGCTCTGGAAACACCATATATTTT.

This clone was counted a single time. One junction end does not reproduce the germline sequence, and a read error may be involved. This chain uses TRBV5-6 with TRBJ2-1, with 7 bases aligning to TRBD2. CDR3 size: 16 residues. The V gene's germline CDR1 is SGHDT and CDR2 YYEEEE. The CDR3 sequence is CAGSRGGRREGNEQFF. CDR3 DNA: TGTGCCGGCAGCCGAGGAGGTAGGAGGGAGGGAAATGAGCAGTTCTTC.

The chain is built from TRBV6-5 and TRBJ1-6; possibly TRBD1 for D (5 bases). The length of the CDR3 is 14 residues. With 6 bases removed from V and 8 bases from J, the gap between germline ends came to 14 bases. The germline V gene has CDR1 MNHEY and CDR2 SVGAGI. CDR3 protein: CASRWGGEYSPLHF. For the CDR3, the DNA is TGTGCCAGCAGGTGGGGGGGTGAATATTCACCCCTCCACTTT.

The rearrangement uses TRBV27 and TRBJ1-4, with 8 positions matching TRBD1. CDR1 is MNHEY and CDR2 is SMNVEV in the germline V gene (reference sequence). The J segment lost 3 bases and the V segment lost 6 bases, leaving 6 bases of the junction unmatched. CDR3 length: 15 amino acids. This CDR3 reads CASSLRDRPNEKLFF. The CDR3 coding sequence is TGTGCCAGCAGCCTCCGGGACAGGCCTAATGAAAAACTGTTTTTT. The whole variable domain, remainder taken from reference TRBV27 and TRBJ1-4, is EAQVTQNPRYLITVTGKKLTVTCSQNMNHEYMSWYRQDPGLGLRQIYYSMNVEVTDKGDVPEGYKVSRKEKRNFPLILESPSPNQTSLYFCASSLRDRPNEKLFFGSGTQLSVL.

The chain carries TRBV14 and TRBJ2-5; 9 bases fit TRBD2. CDR3 length equals 18 residues. Per germline, CDR1 SGHDN and CDR2 FVKESK. Trimming removed 1 base from V and 0 bases from J; junction bases left unmatched: 9. CDR3 bases: TGTGCCAGCAGCCAAGGGACATTCAGCGGGGGGTACCAAGAGACCCAGTACTTC. Translation: CASSQGTFSGGYQETQYF.

The chain joins TRBV19 to TRBJ1-3; D gene uncertain. Germline V lookup: CDR1 LNHDA, CDR2 SQIVND (reference sequence). CDR3 size: 12 residues. Between the trimmed V and J ends, which lost 3 bases and 11 bases, there was a span of 11 bases. The CDR3: CASSMNRYAIYF. CDR3 nucleotides: TGTGCCAGTAGTATGAACCGTTACGCCATATATTTT.

This chain uses TRBV18 with TRBJ1-2, with D maybe TRBD1 (5 bases). This CDR3 is 13 amino acids long. The V gene's germline CDR1 is KGHSH and CDR2 LQKENI. Trimming pared 3 bases from V and 2 bases from J, leaving 7 bases between. This chain's CDR3 is CASSPSGNYGYTF. Here the CDR3 DNA reads TGTGCCAGCTCACCGTCAGGGAACTATGGCTACACCTTC.

The CDR3 loop is CASSASGGARSTGELFF. For the CDR3, the DNA is TGTGCCAGCAGCGCATCCGGGGGGGCGAGGAGCACCGGGGAGCTGTTTTTT. The chain links TRBV9 to TRBJ2-2; TRBD2 matches 8 bases. Germline lookup yields CDR1 SGDLS and CDR2 YYNGEE. There are 17 residues in the CDR3. V was pared by 3 bases and J by 4 bases, with 11 bases of the junction left unmatched.

J is TRBJ2-1 and V is TRBV4-1, with D tentatively TRBD1 (5 bases). This CDR3 comprises 13 residues. V was cut by 1 base and J by 8 bases, with 9 bases left in between. Germline assignment: CDR1 MGHRA and CDR2 YSYEKL. CDR3 DNA: TGCGCCAGCAGCCAAGGGGGCTTCGATGAGCAGTTCTTC. It codes for CASSQGGFDEQFF.

V usage is TRBV6-1 and J usage is TRBJ1-4; D is undetermined. CDR1 is MNHNS and CDR2 is SASEGT in the germline V gene. This CDR3 is built from 15 residues. V lost 3 bases and J lost 3, with 11 bases in between. CDR3 sequence reads: CASSDEGGPNEKLFF. The CDR3 coding sequence is TGTGCCAGCAGTGATGAGGGTGGACCTAATGAAAAACTGTTTTTT.

The chain couples TRBV19 to TRBJ1-1; D gene ambiguous. V lost 7 bases and J 0 bases, leaving 9 bases between the germline ends. Germline V gene data show CDR1 as LNHDA and CDR2 as SQIVND (reference sequence). This CDR3 spans 13 amino acids. CDR3 nucleotides: TGTGCCAGTAACGTCGAATTGAACACTGAAGCTTTCTTT. Translated: CASNVELNTEAFF.

The rearrangement uses TRBV7-8 and TRBJ1-2; 7 nucleotides match TRBD1. J was trimmed by 3 bases and V by 6 bases; bases with no gene match: 7. Germline V gene sequence: CDR1 SGHVS, CDR2 FQNEAQ. The CDR3 is 14 amino acids. Here the CDR3 DNA reads TGTGCCAGCAGTCAGGGGGGGGATTACTATGGCTACACCTTC. Residues: CASSQGGDYYGYTF.

V and J are TRBV5-4 and TRBJ1-2; TRBD1 matches 7 bases. Germline V gene sequence: CDR1 SGHNT, CDR2 YYREEE (reference sequence). This CDR3 contains 13 residues. The junction had 3 bases not matched to a gene; V was cut back by 4 bases and J by 3 bases. In DNA form, the CDR3 reads TGTGCCAGCAGCCCCGGACAGGACTATGGCTACACCTTC. This gives the protein CASSPGQDYGYTF.

J is TRBJ2-7 and V is TRBV19; 11 nucleotides align to TRBD2. Germline V gene data show CDR1 as LNHDA and CDR2 as SQIVND (reference sequence). Trimming took 0 bases from V and 2 from J; bases not matched to a gene: 3. CDR3 length equals 16 residues. In DNA, the CDR3 is TGTGCCAGTAGTATAGACGTAGCGGGAGGGCCCTACGAGCAGTACTTC. Translated, it gives CASSIDVAGGPYEQYF. Full variable domain (remainder filled in from reference TRBV19 and TRBJ2-7): DGGITQSPKYLFRKEGQNVTLSCEQNLNHDAMYWYRQDPGQGLRLIYYSQIVNDFQKGDIAEGYSVSREKKESFPLTVTSAQKNPTAFYLCASSIDVAGGPYEQYFGPGTRLTVT.

This chain links TRBV3-1 (or the pseudogene TRBV3-2) with TRBJ2-2, with D perhaps TRBD1 (6 bases). CDR3 length: 16 residues. Trimming pared 4 bases from V and 4 bases from J, leaving 16 bases between. CDR1 and CDR2 (germline): LGHDT, YNNKEL (reference sequence). CDR3 DNA: TGTGCCAGCAGCCCACAGGGAGTAGGTGTCACCGGGGAGCTGTTTTTT. Translation: CASSPQGVGVTGELFF.

A single count supports this clone. J is TRBJ2-5 and V is TRBV5-4, with TRBD1 matching 7 bases. Germline CDR1 is SGHNT and CDR2 is YYREEE (reference sequence). The CDR3 has 14 residues. With V trimmed by 5 bases and J by 6 bases, 10 bases remained unmatched. The CDR3 loop is CASRLTGYGQTQYF. The CDR3 region has the DNA TGTGCCAGCAGATTGACAGGGTATGGGCAGACCCAGTACTTC.

The chain links TRBV4-2 to TRBJ1-2; maybe TRBD1 (6 bases). Germline V gives CDR1 LGHNA, CDR2 YNFKEQ. This CDR3 is built from 14 residues. V was clipped by 0 bases and J by 6 bases, with 11 bases between them. The CDR3 nucleotides are TGTGCCAGCAGCCAAGATCAGGACAGCCATGGCTACACCTTC. This gives the protein CASSQDQDSHGYTF.

The chain recombines TRBV11-2 with TRBJ1-2, with a weak D call TRBD1 (5 bases). Germline V gene data show CDR1 as SGHAT and CDR2 as FQNNGV. The ends were cut back, 0 bases at V and 2 bases at J, with 10 bases in the middle. The CDR3 consists of 15 residues. This CDR3 is CASSLEAAGNYGYTF. In nucleotides, the CDR3 is TGTGCCAGCAGCTTAGAGGCCGCAGGGAACTATGGCTACACCTTC.

J is TRBJ2-7 and V is TRBV29-1, with 11 bases lining up with TRBD2. The CDR3 covers 15 residues. V was pared by 6 bases and J by 2 bases, with 9 bases of the junction left unmatched. The germline V gene has CDR1 SQVTM and CDR2 ANQGSEA. CDR3 sequence: CSVTTGLAVAYEQYF. DNA for the CDR3: TGCAGCGTAACAACGGGACTAGCGGTAGCCTACGAGCAGTACTTC.

This clone came up a few times. The chain employs TRBV4-2 and TRBJ1-6; TRBD1 might be the D (6 bases). Trimming removed 5 bases at V and 10 bases at J, with 15 bases between. The CDR3 has 14 amino acids. CDR1 is LGHNA and CDR2 is YNFKEQ in the germline V gene. For the CDR3, the DNA is TGTGCCAGCAGCAAGGAGGGGGTAGACTCACCCCTCCACTTT. This sequence encodes CASSKEGVDSPLHF.

The count of this clone is one. The chain links TRBV7-2 to TRBJ2-1, with 9 bases matching TRBD2. The CDR3 runs to 16 residues. Germline V CDR1 and CDR2: SGHTA, FQGNSA. The V segment lost 4 bases and the J segment 2 bases; nucleotides outside the gene matches: 6. The CDR3 is CASSYSGSSTYNEQFF. The CDR3 nucleotides are TGTGCCAGCAGCTATAGCGGGAGCAGCACCTACAATGAGCAGTTCTTC.

The rearrangement uses TRBV6-5 and TRBJ1-2; 9 positions match TRBD1. From germline, CDR1 is MNHEY and CDR2 SVGAGI. This CDR3 has 14 residues. Trimming removed 6 bases from V and 6 bases from J; junction bases left unmatched: 8. CDR3: CASSRDRVDHGYTF. The CDR3 nucleotides read TGTGCCAGCAGCCGGGACAGGGTGGATCATGGCTACACCTTC.

The chain recombines TRBV6-5 with TRBJ2-2, with 11 bases fitting TRBD2. Germline CDR1 reads MNHEY; CDR2 reads SVGAGI. V gave up 5 bases and J gave up 6 bases; unmatched junction bases: 5. This CDR3 is 15 amino acids long. The CDR3 DNA is TGTGCCAGCAGTCGTAGCGGGGGGGCCGCCGGGGAGCTGTTTTTT. As protein: CASSRSGGAAGELFF.

J is TRBJ2-1 and V is TRBV7-2; the match to TRBD2 covers 8 bases. The germline CDR1 and CDR2 sequences are SGHTA and FQGNSA. The CDR3 has 14 residues. Trimming cost V 5 bases and J 7 bases; bases outside gene matches: 7. For the CDR3, the DNA is TGTGCCAGCAGCGCCCGACTAGCGCGGAATGAGCAGTTCTTC. It encodes CASSARLARNEQFF.

This clone was seen once. The chain carries TRBV5-1 and TRBJ2-1, with 11 bases aligning to TRBD2. CDR3 length: 15 amino acids. Germline trimming cut 5 bases from V and 7 bases from J; bases unmatched to any gene: 8. In germline, CDR1 is SGHRS, CDR2 YFSETQ. CDR3 bases: TGCGCCAGCAGTTTACTAGCGGGAGATGGGAATGAGCAGTTCTTC. Amino acid sequence: CASSLLAGDGNEQFF.